This T cell receptor beta chain was captured by sequencing in a study of CD8 T cells in ankylosing spondylitis. This CDR3 spans 13 amino acids. Germline CDR1 and CDR2: KGHSH and LQKENI. V gave up 3 bases and J gave up 2 bases, with 8 bases separating them. General study results and limits: Matched ankylosing spondylitis synovial fluid reportedly showed significant enrichment of disease-linked clones. Characteristic of ankylosing spondylitis blood, it appeared, was a TCR beta motif comprising 7 to 9 highly homologous variants. Prior work had noted some motif variants in reactive arthritis blood and synovial fluid. A CD8+ phenotype characterized the disease-linked clones, which were relatively rare in peripheral blood.

This clonotype has more than one count but fewer than ten. The antigen is unknown. Quantitative barcoded 5'-RACE was used to prepare TCR beta libraries. TCRdb analysed the 5' RACE reads with MiXCR anew, one entry per CDR3 protein. Found here are some 800,000 distinct CDR3 sequences, about 11% of them singletons; the top ten hold more than 0.5%. This clonotype was obtained from a male donor with ankylosing spondylitis. Source material: blood, either unsorted or a sorted T cell fraction (not recorded which). The chain joins TRBV18 to TRBJ2-7; no definite D call. CDR3 sequence reads: CASSPYTTYEQYF. The DNA for the CDR3 is TGTGCCAGCTCACCCTACACTACCTACGAGCAGTACTTC.